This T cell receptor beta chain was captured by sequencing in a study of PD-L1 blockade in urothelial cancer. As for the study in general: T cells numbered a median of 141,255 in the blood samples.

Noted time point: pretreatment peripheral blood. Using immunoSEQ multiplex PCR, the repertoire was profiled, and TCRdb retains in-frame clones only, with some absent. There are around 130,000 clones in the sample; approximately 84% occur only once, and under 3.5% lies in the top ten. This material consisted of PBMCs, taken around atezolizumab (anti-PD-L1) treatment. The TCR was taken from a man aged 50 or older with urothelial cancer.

CDR3 bases: TGTGCCAGCAGCTGGAGGACTAGCAACCCAAGTAATGAGCAGTTCTTC. Translating gives CASSWRTSNPSNEQFF. J is TRBJ2-1 and V is TRBV5-4, with 8 bases that match TRBD2. The ends lost 3 bases at V and 7 bases at J; junction bases unmatched: 12. CDR3 size: 16 residues. The germline CDR1 and CDR2 sequences are SGHNT and YYREEE (reference sequence).